The 31 T cell receptor beta chains given below trace back to one sample, sequenced in a study of blood T cell repertoires in COVID-19. Sequencing was performed with immunoSEQ multiplex PCR; in TCRdb, only in-frame clones are kept and a portion is missing. This table has 150,000 to 200,000 clones, around 80% appearing once. The sequenced sample consisted of PBMCs or T cells enriched from blood (not recorded which). The source of these receptors is a man aged 45-60 years who had recovered from COVID-19.

This chain uses TRBV29-1 with TRBJ2-7; 10 positions match TRBD1. This CDR3 has 14 residues. The germline V gene has CDR1 SQVTM and CDR2 ANQGSEA. V dropped 7 bases and J dropped 4; count of bases not matched to a gene: 10. The CDR3: CSASMGQGKYEQYF. CDR3 DNA: TGCAGCGCCAGTATGGGACAGGGGAAATACGAGCAGTACTTC.

The CDR3 loop reads CASSFGNRGSTDTQYF. CDR3 nucleotides: TGTGCCAGCAGTTTTGGGAACAGGGGCAGCACAGATACGCAGTATTTT. The J gene is TRBJ2-3, the V gene TRBV7-9, with TRBD1 identical over 7 bases. This CDR3 has 16 amino acids. Germline V lookup: CDR1 SEHNR, CDR2 FQNEAQ (reference sequence). Trimming cost V 6 bases and J 0 bases; bases outside gene matches: 9.

V and J are TRBV28 and TRBJ1-1; no definite D call. Germline values: CDR1 MDHEN, CDR2 SYDVKM. Between the trimmed V and J ends, which lost 3 bases and 3 bases, there was a span of 11 bases. CDR3 length: 14 residues. CDR3 region: CASSLDGSHTEAFF. Written as DNA, the CDR3 is TGTGCCAGCAGTTTGGACGGGAGTCACACTGAAGCTTTCTTT.

V is TRBV3-1 (or the pseudogene TRBV3-2) and J is TRBJ1-4, with D hard to call. The CDR3 is 14 residues long. Germline V gene data show CDR1 as LGHDT and CDR2 as YNNKEL (reference sequence). The ends were cut back, 4 bases at V and 6 bases at J, with 12 bases in the middle. The CDR3 region is CASSLSVGDEKLFF. CDR3 DNA sequence: TGTGCCAGCAGCCTGTCAGTGGGAGATGAAAAACTGTTTTTT.

The chain recombines TRBV6-4 with TRBJ2-1, with TRBD2 matching 9 bases. The germline CDR1 and CDR2 sequences are MRHNA and SNTAGT. V lost 5 bases, J lost 9 bases, and 11 bases stayed unmatched. The length of the CDR3 is 15 residues. This chain's CDR3 is CASSKGLAIRGEQFF. The CDR3 nucleotides read TGTGCCAGCAGTAAAGGACTAGCGATTAGGGGTGAGCAGTTCTTC.

This chain connects TRBV7-2 to TRBJ2-3; TRBD2 aligns across 7 bases. V shed 2 bases and J 3 bases; nucleotides not matched to a gene: 5. The CDR3 runs to 15 residues. CDR1 SGHTA and CDR2 FQGNSA come from the germline V gene. CDR3 nucleotides: TGTGCCAGCAGCTTAAACGGGAGGCAAACAGATACGCAGTATTTT. Encoded protein: CASSLNGRQTDTQYF.

This sequence joins TRBV6-5 and TRBJ2-2; 8 nucleotides agree with TRBD1. Trimming removed 8 bases from V and 4 bases from J; junction bases left unmatched: 9. The germline CDR1 and CDR2 sequences are MNHEY and SVGAGI. The CDR3 is 15 residues long. The CDR3 sequence: CASLSDRAATGELFF. The CDR3 nucleotides read TGTGCCAGCTTGTCGGACAGGGCAGCCACCGGGGAGCTGTTTTTT.

The J gene is TRBJ1-5, the V gene TRBV27, with D unclear. CDR1 MNHEY and CDR2 SMNVEV come from the germline V gene (reference sequence). V was cut by 2 bases and J by 3 bases, with 8 bases left in between. This CDR3 has 14 residues. The CDR3 sequence: CASSLRGSNQPQHF. The CDR3 DNA is TGTGCCAGCAGTTTACGGGGTTCCAATCAGCCCCAGCATTTT.

The DNA for the CDR3 is TGTGCCAGCAGCGCCGGGACAGTCGAGCAGTACTTC. Its translation: CASSAGTVEQYF. The chain joins TRBV7-6 to TRBJ2-7; 7 nucleotides align to TRBD1. This CDR3 is 12 amino acids long. The V gene end was trimmed by 5 bases and the J gene end by 6 bases; junction bases not matched to a gene: 4. Germline V gives CDR1 SGHVS, CDR2 FNYEAQ.

The chain employs TRBV6-5 and TRBJ2-7; the match to TRBD1 covers 8 bases. The CDR3 sequence is 13 residues long. Germline loops: CDR1 MNHEY, CDR2 SVGAGI. V lost 6 bases to trimming and J lost 4 bases; unmatched junction nucleotides: 5. DNA for the CDR3: TGTGCCAGCAGAAAGACAGGGGTGTACGAGCAGTACTTC. It is translated as CASRKTGVYEQYF.

This chain uses TRBV3-1 (or the pseudogene TRBV3-2) with TRBJ2-1, with 8 bases that match TRBD2. Germline V lookup: CDR1 LGHDT, CDR2 YNNKEL (reference sequence). CDR3 size: 16 residues. Trimming at V came to 1 base and at J to 6 bases, leaving 8 bases not matched to a gene. CDR3 nucleotide sequence: TGTGCCAGCAGCCAAGTCCAGGGACTAGGGAGCAATGAGCAGTTCTTC. Amino acids: CASSQVQGLGSNEQFF.

This sequence joins TRBV10-3 and TRBJ2-2, with a possible D match to TRBD1 (5 bases). Per germline, CDR1 ENHRY and CDR2 SYGVKD. V was shortened by 10 bases and J by 2 bases, with 17 bases between the two germline ends. There are 15 residues in the CDR3. Written as DNA, the CDR3 is TGTGCCACCCAGAGAACTGGGGCCAACACCGGGGAGCTGTTTTTT. Translation gives CATQRTGANTGELFF.

The chain carries TRBV19 and TRBJ1-5; D remains unclear. This CDR3 comprises 14 residues. The V and J ends lost 5 bases and 2 bases respectively, with 10 bases between them. CDR1 and CDR2 (germline): LNHDA, SQIVND (reference sequence). The CDR3 DNA reads TGTGCCAGTAGTGTCAACGGGGGCAATCAGCCCCAGCATTTT. Amino acids: CASSVNGGNQPQHF.

This chain connects TRBV28 to TRBJ1-2, with D perhaps TRBD1 (5 bases). CDR1 is MDHEN and CDR2 is SYDVKM in the germline V gene. The V gene lost 8 bases and the J gene lost 4 bases, with 14 bases spanning the gap. The CDR3 has 13 residues. DNA for the CDR3: TGTGCCAGCGGGGGAGGGGAGGTCTATGGCTACACCTTC. Protein product: CASGGGEVYGYTF.

The chain employs TRBV7-9 and TRBJ1-5; 7 positions agree with TRBD1. With V trimmed by 0 bases and J by 3 bases, 5 bases remained unmatched. This CDR3 region has 16 residues. Germline CDR1 is SEHNR and CDR2 is FQNEAQ (reference sequence). The CDR3 region has the DNA TGTGCCAGCAGCTTAGCAGGGGACAGCCACAATCAGCCCCAGCATTTT. It codes for CASSLAGDSHNQPQHF.

This clone appeared once. This sequence joins TRBV28 and TRBJ2-1; no reliable D call. The CDR3 spans 15 residues. Germline V CDR1 and CDR2: MDHEN, SYDVKM. The V end lost 7 bases, the J end lost 3 bases, and 16 bases lay between the germline ends. In DNA form, the CDR3 reads TGTGCCAGCATTAACGCGCCTCTCGTCTACAATGAGCAGTTCTTC. Translated: CASINAPLVYNEQFF.

This rearrangement joins TRBV5-6 to TRBJ1-6; 10 bases are shared with TRBD1. V trimming: 2 bases; J trimming: 8 bases; junction bases outside the gene matches: 1. CDR3 length: 14 residues. Germline V gene data show CDR1 as SGHDT and CDR2 as YYEEEE. CDR3 region: CASSFDRGHSPLHF. The CDR3 nucleotides are TGTGCCAGCAGCTTTGACAGGGGGCATTCACCCCTCCACTTT.

V usage is TRBV28 and J usage is TRBJ1-1, with no clear D. Germline V lookup: CDR1 MDHEN, CDR2 SYDVKM. V shed 3 bases and J shed 0 bases, with 11 bases lying between them. The length of the CDR3 is 15 residues. CDR3 protein: CASSFLSRVNTEAFF. Here the CDR3 DNA reads TGTGCCAGCAGTTTCCTTTCACGCGTGAACACTGAAGCTTTCTTT.

In this sample, this clone turned up a few times. The rearrangement links TRBV28 to TRBJ2-2; D remains unclear. The germline V gene encodes CDR1 MDHEN and CDR2 SYDVKM. V lost 6 bases, J lost 7 bases, and 18 bases lay in between. The CDR3 runs to 15 residues. In nucleotides, the CDR3 is TGTGCCAGCAGCCTCCATATAATCTCCGGCGGGGAGCTGTTTTTT. Its protein is CASSLHIISGGELFF.

The chain is built from TRBV6-5 and TRBJ2-7; D not certain. The CDR3 runs 13 residues. Germline V CDR1 and CDR2: MNHEY, SVGAGI. Trimming shortened V by 7 bases and J by 4 bases, and 14 bases separated the two germline ends. The CDR3 DNA reads as TGTGCCAGCACCCGAGGCGGTGGGTACGAGCAGTACTTC. It encodes CASTRGGGYEQYF.

The chain has TRBV5-1 and TRBJ2-2; 7 nucleotides line up with TRBD2. This CDR3 has 15 residues. CDR1 and CDR2 from the germline V gene are SGHRS and YFSETQ. Trimming took 5 bases from V and 0 from J; bases not matched to a gene: 4. CDR3 residues: CASRGGASNTGELFF. As DNA, the CDR3 is TGCGCCAGCAGGGGAGGGGCCTCGAACACCGGGGAGCTGTTTTTT. The full variable domain, rest sourced from reference TRBV5-1 and TRBJ2-2, is KAGVTQTPRYLIKTRGQQVTLSCSPISGHRSVSWYQQTPGQGLQFLFEYFSETQRNKGNFPGRFSGRQFSNSRSEMNVSTLELGDSALYLCASRGGASNTGELFFGEGSRLTVL.

The CDR3 region has the DNA TGTGCCGGTATGAACTCAGGCTCTGGAAACACCATATATTTT. Encoded protein: CAGMNSGSGNTIYF. The chain joins TRBV30 to TRBJ1-3; no definite D call. The CDR3 covers 14 residues. Germline V gene sequence: CDR1 GTSNPN, CDR2 SVGIG (reference sequence). The V end was cut by 8 bases, the J end by 0 bases, with 14 bases between.

This clone has just one count. The chain uses TRBV7-8 and TRBJ1-1, with 9 bases identical to TRBD1. CDR3 length: 13 amino acids. V was clipped by 5 bases and J by 3 bases; unmatched bases: 1. Germline V lookup: CDR1 SGHVS, CDR2 FQNEAQ. The CDR3: CASSRTGDTEAFF. DNA of the CDR3: TGTGCCAGCAGCCGGACAGGGGACACTGAAGCTTTCTTT. Complete variable domain (other parts from reference TRBV7-8 and TRBJ1-1): GAGVSQSPRYKVAKRGQDVALRCDPISGHVSLFWYQQALGQGPEFLTYFQNEAQLDKSGLPSDRFFAERPEGSVSTLKIQRTQQEDSAVYLCASSRTGDTEAFFGQGTRLTVV.

The chain couples TRBV10-3 to TRBJ2-3, with 9 bases fitting TRBD2. Germline lookup yields CDR1 ENHRY and CDR2 SYGVKD. The CDR3 is made up of 17 amino acids. After removal of 0 bases from V and 0 bases from J, the junction contained 4 bases not matched to a gene. This chain's CDR3 is CAISESMAGGSTDTQYF. For the CDR3, the DNA is TGTGCCATCAGTGAGTCGATGGCGGGGGGGAGCACAGATACGCAGTATTTT.

The J gene is TRBJ1-1, the V gene TRBV2, with unresolved D. Between the trimmed V and J ends, which lost 9 bases and 4 bases, there was a span of 15 bases. This CDR3 has 13 amino acids. CDR1 is SNHLY and CDR2 is FYNNEI in the germline V gene. The CDR3 coding sequence is TGTGCCAGTACTGTGTCCGTAAGCACTGAAGCTTTCTTT. The encoded protein is CASTVSVSTEAFF.

The rearrangement uses TRBV4-2 and TRBJ1-2, with a weak D call TRBD1 (6 bases). The CDR3 sequence is 15 residues long. The V gene's germline CDR1 is LGHNA and CDR2 YNFKEQ. V lost 5 bases to trimming and J lost 2 bases, with 15 bases between them. In DNA, the CDR3 is TGTGCCAGCAGCTTAAACACAGGGTACAACTATGGCTACACCTTC. This codes for CASSLNTGYNYGYTF.

The V call is TRBV19, the J call TRBJ1-5; TRBD1 might be the D (6 bases). The CDR3 is 15 amino acids. V dropped 3 bases and J dropped 2 bases, with 11 bases sitting between them. Looked up from germline, CDR1 is LNHDA and CDR2 is SQIVND (reference sequence). CDR3 DNA sequence: TGTGCCAGTAGTATCCCAGGGGATCGCAATCAGCCCCAGCATTTT. Its translation is CASSIPGDRNQPQHF.

This chain connects TRBV6-5 to TRBJ1-2; D is possibly TRBD1 (5 bases). The CDR3 is 13 residues long. V dropped 6 bases and J dropped 1 base, with 9 bases sitting between them. Germline-derived CDR1 and CDR2 are MNHEY and SVGAGI. CDR3 region: CASRGQGNYGYTF. CDR3 nucleotides: TGTGCCAGCAGAGGTCAGGGTAACTATGGCTACACCTTC.

This clone has more than one count but fewer than ten. The CDR3 sequence: CASSQDRVNNEQFF. CDR3 nucleotides: TGTGCCAGCAGCCAAGACAGGGTAAACAATGAGCAGTTCTTC. The rearrangement joins TRBV3-1 (or the pseudogene TRBV3-2) to TRBJ2-1, with D possibly being TRBD1 (5 bases). The ends were cut back, 0 bases at V and 5 bases at J, with 8 bases in the middle. Germline assignment: CDR1 LGHDT and CDR2 YNNKEL (reference sequence). The CDR3 runs 14 residues.

The chain combines TRBV15 with TRBJ1-6, with D unresolved. V lost 5 bases to trimming and J lost 7 bases, with 6 bases between them. This CDR3 is 12 amino acids long. The V gene's germline CDR1 is LNHNV and CDR2 YYDKDF (reference sequence). The CDR3 region has the DNA TGTGCCACCAGCCAGGCAAATTCACCCCTCCACTTT. Protein product: CATSQANSPLHF.

The chain is built from TRBV27 and TRBJ2-7; 7 bases fit TRBD1. The V and J ends lost 7 bases and 0 bases, in that order; junction bases with no gene match: 9. The CDR3 has 15 residues. Per germline, CDR1 MNHEY and CDR2 SMNVEV (reference sequence). The CDR3 is CASMVDRRSSYEQYF. The CDR3 region has the DNA TGTGCCAGCATGGTGGACAGGAGGAGCTCCTACGAGCAGTACTTC.